The 14 T cell receptor beta chains below all came from one sample that was sequenced in a study of shared clonotypes between healthy human individuals. Naive CD8 cells lacked CD45RO and underwent positive selection for CCR7, leaving out terminally differentiated effector memory CD45RA+ cells. TCRdb's copy holds only in-frame clones and misses some; the assay was immunoSEQ multiplex PCR. This table has some 2.1 million clones, approximately 92% appearing once. The source material was naive CD8+ T cells from PBMCs. All receptors derive from a young man in good health. Some clones in this sample may be carry-over from other donors' samples.

The rearrangement uses TRBV7-9 and TRBJ2-1; D is ambiguous. The germline gives CDR1 SEHNR, CDR2 FQNEAQ (reference sequence). V lost 5 bases to trimming and J lost 7 bases, with 12 bases between them. The CDR3 spans 13 residues. This chain's CDR3 is CASSLAMENEQFF. In DNA, the CDR3 is TGTGCCAGCAGCCTGGCGATGGAGAATGAGCAGTTCTTC.

V gene TRBV27 combines with J gene TRBJ2-3; 12 positions agree with TRBD2. Germline CDR1 and CDR2: MNHEY and SMNVEV (reference sequence). V dropped 5 bases and J dropped 0; count of bases not matched to a gene: 12. The CDR3 runs 19 residues. The CDR3 nucleotides read TGTGCCAGCAGTAAAGGACTAGCGGGAACGTCACGCAGCACAGATACGCAGTATTTT. Translation gives CASSKGLAGTSRSTDTQYF.

A few counts support this clone. This sequence joins TRBV27 and TRBJ2-1; no clear D. From germline, CDR1 is MNHEY and CDR2 SMNVEV (reference sequence). Trimming shortened V by 6 bases and J by 0 bases, and 15 bases separated the two germline ends. CDR3 length equals 16 residues. CDR3 in DNA: TGTGCCAGCAGCCTCTTACTACGCCACTCCTACAATGAGCAGTTCTTC. Protein: CASSLLLRHSYNEQFF.

V is TRBV5-6 and J is TRBJ2-1; no reliable D call. There are 11 residues in the CDR3. The V gene's germline CDR1 is SGHDT and CDR2 YYEEEE. V was cut by 4 bases and J by 8 bases, with 7 bases left in between. CDR3 protein: CASSAYDEQFF. The CDR3 DNA reads TGTGCCAGCAGCGCTTATGATGAGCAGTTCTTC. The full variable domain, with the rest looked up from reference TRBV5-6 and TRBJ2-1, is DAGVTQSPTHLIKTRGQQVTLRCSPKSGHDTVSWYQQALGQGPQFIFQYYEEEERQRGNFPDRFSGHQFPNYSSELNVNALLLGDSALYLCASSAYDEQFFGPGTRLTVL.

The chain is built from TRBV9 and TRBJ2-7; the D gene is possibly TRBD2 (5 bases). CDR1 SGDLS and CDR2 YYNGEE come from the germline V gene. There are 14 residues in the CDR3. V was cut by 0 bases and J by 2 bases, with 9 bases left in between. DNA of the CDR3: TGTGCCAGCAGCGTAGGGGGAGACCCCTACGAGCAGTACTTC. Amino acid sequence: CASSVGGDPYEQYF. Based on the CDR3 plus reference TRBV9 and TRBJ2-7, the full variable domain is DSGVTQTPKHLITATGQRVTLRCSPRSGDLSVYWYQQSLDQGLQFLIQYYNGEERAKGNILERFSAQQFPDLHSELNLSSLELGDSALYFCASSVGGDPYEQYFGPGTRLTVT.

The genes are TRBV18 and TRBJ2-1; 13 nucleotides align to TRBD2. The ends lost 3 bases at V and 7 bases at J; junction bases unmatched: 15. CDR3 length: 19 amino acids. Germline assignment: CDR1 KGHSH and CDR2 LQKENI. CDR3 region: CASSPTASETSGRWNEQFF. CDR3 nucleotide sequence: TGTGCCAGCTCACCTACGGCGAGCGAGACTAGCGGGAGGTGGAATGAGCAGTTCTTC.

The gene calls are TRBV19 and TRBJ2-1; 10 bases are shared with TRBD2. The J segment lost 4 bases and the V segment lost 1 base, leaving 1 base of the junction unmatched. The CDR3 extends over 15 amino acids. Germline V CDR1 and CDR2: LNHDA, SQIVND (reference sequence). CDR3 loop: CASSIVLAGYNEQFF. In DNA form, the CDR3 reads TGTGCCAGTAGTATAGTACTAGCGGGATACAATGAGCAGTTCTTC.

CDR3 bases: TGTGCCAGCAACCAGGACGGCTCGACCTACGAGCAGTACTTC. This gives the protein CASNQDGSTYEQYF. V gene TRBV9 combines with J gene TRBJ2-7; D is unclear. This CDR3 is built from 14 residues. V lost 6 bases, J lost 2 bases, and 15 bases lay in between. CDR1 SGDLS and CDR2 YYNGEE come from the germline V gene.

Note on this clone: One end of the junction is discordant with germline, which a read error may explain. The sample has other DNA sequences that encode this CDR3 too. This chain links TRBV10-2 with TRBJ1-5, with 8 bases aligning to TRBD1. Germline V gives CDR1 WSHSY, CDR2 SAAADI. CDR3 size: 14 residues. The CDR3 DNA sequence: TGCGCCAGCTGGACAGGGCCTAGCAATCAGCCTCAGCATTTT. As protein: CASWTGPSNQPQHF.

Written as DNA, the CDR3 is TGTGCCAGCAGCATAGTACCGGGACAGGAGTACAATGAGCAGTTCTTC. This codes for CASSIVPGQEYNEQFF. The rearrangement links TRBV5-4 to TRBJ2-1; 8 bases align to TRBD1. J gave up 4 bases and V 4 bases, and 10 bases lay outside the gene matches. The CDR3 is 16 amino acids. CDR1 SGHNT and CDR2 YYREEE come from the germline V gene (reference sequence).

The chain carries TRBV9 and TRBJ1-1; unclear D gene. V was cut by 0 bases and J by 5 bases, with 8 bases left in between. This CDR3 region has 13 residues. From germline, CDR1 is SGDLS and CDR2 YYNGEE. CDR3 protein: CASSVASLTEAFF. The DNA of the CDR3 is TGTGCCAGCAGCGTAGCTTCCCTGACTGAAGCTTTCTTT.

A note on this clone: The DNA is left out, because the CDR3 cannot be placed on it with certainty; the CDR3 is given as TCRdb lists it. This chain uses TRBV5-8 with TRBJ2-6. Germline V gene data show CDR1 as SGHTS and CDR2 as YDEGEE. The CDR3 totals 15 residues, both ends included. The CDR3 region is CASSLFGAGANVLTF.

For the CDR3, the DNA is TGTGCCAGCAGCTTCGGGATAGACAATGAGCAGTTCTTC. Residues: CASSFGIDNEQFF. V usage is TRBV5-4 and J usage is TRBJ2-1; D is possibly TRBD2 (5 bases). Per germline, CDR1 SGHNT and CDR2 YYREEE (reference sequence). V lost 2 bases, J lost 5 bases, and 8 bases lay in between. The CDR3 loop spans 13 amino acids.

This clone was seen only once. The chain couples TRBV27 to TRBJ2-3, with 9 bases identical to TRBD2. CDR3 size: 14 residues. V shed 2 bases, J shed 6 bases, and the junction held 3 bases outside the gene matches. Germline values: CDR1 MNHEY, CDR2 SMNVEV (reference sequence). The CDR3 sequence: CASSLRAGGDTQYF. CDR3 DNA: TGTGCCAGCAGTTTACGGGCGGGAGGGGATACGCAGTATTTT.